A selection of T cell receptor beta chains follows, all from one sample in a study of blood T cell repertoires in COVID-19. Sequenced by immunoSEQ multiplex PCR; TCRdb stores in-frame clones only, minus some. The sample contains 450,000 to 500,000 clones, approximately 83% of which appear only once. The sequencing input was peripheral blood. Receptors originate from a human donor in a cohort sampled during active COVID-19. Both conserved end residues are part of each CDR3. Each record gives: D gene, clone size, V gene, J gene, CDR3 protein, CDR3 DNA. The D gene is left open where the match is weak. The size of a clone is reported for some rows only, either as once, few or many, or as a class for expanded clones.

>-|-|TRBV2|TRBJ2-7
CASSATSYEQYF
TGTGCCAGCAGCGCGACTAGCTACGAGCAGTACTTC
>-|-|TRBV19|TRBJ2-3
CASTGIQGLLPQYF
TGTGCCAGTACGGGGATCCAGGGACTTCTTCCGCAGTATTTT
>-|-|TRBV30|TRBJ2-2
CAWSVLTRNTGELFF
TGTGCCTGGAGTGTACTTACTAGGAACACCGGGGAGCTGTTTTTT
>TRBD1|-|TRBV18|TRBJ1-1
CASPGTGGGERTEAFF
TGTGCCAGCCCCGGAACAGGGGGAGGGGAGAGGACTGAAGCTTTCTTT
>TRBD1|-|TRBV7-2|TRBJ1-2
CASSPQGDGYTF
TGTGCCAGCAGCCCACAGGGGGATGGCTACACCTTC
>-|-|TRBV28|TRBJ2-4
CATAYRLEQYF
TGTGCCACGGCCTATCGACTAGAGCAGTACTTC
>-|-|TRBV7-2|TRBJ1-1
CASSLEGPTASQVNTEAFF
TGTGCCAGCAGCTTAGAGGGGCCGACAGCCTCCCAAGTGAACACTGAAGCTTTCTTT
>-|-|TRBV7-2|TRBJ2-5
CASSWTPPLGETQYF
TGTGCCAGCAGCTGGACTCCCCCACTTGGGGAGACCCAGTACTTC
>TRBD2|-|TRBV7-3|TRBJ2-7
CASSLNLAGAGEQYF
TGTGCCAGCAGCTTAAACCTAGCGGGAGCCGGCGAGCAGTACTTC
>TRBD2|few|TRBV5-1|TRBJ2-7
CASSLGSSGRLSYEQYF
TGCGCCAGCAGCTTGGGCTCTAGCGGGAGGCTTTCCTACGAGCAGTACTTC
>-|-|TRBV28|TRBJ1-5
CASSLTDINQPQHF
TGTGCCAGCAGTTTGACAGACATTAATCAGCCCCAGCATTTT
>TRBD2|-|TRBV7-7|TRBJ2-2
CASSALAGGVVGELFF
TGTGCTAGCAGCGCCCTAGCGGGAGGGGTTGTCGGGGAGCTGTTTTTT
>-|once|TRBV6-5|TRBJ1-5
CASSYRGNQPQHF
TGTGCCAGCAGTTATCGTGGCAATCAGCCCCAGCATTTT
>TRBD2|few|TRBV7-2|TRBJ2-7
CASTSGTSVTYEQYF
TGTGCCAGCACCTCCGGGACTAGCGTAACCTACGAGCAGTACTTC
>TRBD2|-|TRBV5-1|TRBJ2-3
CASSLEASGGSRTQYF
TGCGCCAGCAGCTTGGAGGCTAGCGGGGGCTCAAGGACGCAGTATTTT
>TRBD2|few|TRBV6-2/TRBV6-3|TRBJ2-1
CASSYSLSGRGNEQFF
TGTGCCAGCAGTTACTCCCTTAGCGGGAGAGGGAATGAGCAGTTCTTC
>-|-|TRBV12-3/TRBV12-4|TRBJ1-1
CASSLIGVTEAFF
TGTGCCAGCAGTTTAATAGGGGTCACTGAAGCTTTCTTT
>-|-|TRBV3-1/TRBV3-2|TRBJ1-1
CASSQARVTEAFF
TGTGCCAGCAGCCAGGCCAGGGTCACTGAAGCTTTCTTT
>-|-|TRBV30|TRBJ2-3
CAWSVPGSGNPTDTQYF
TGTGCCTGGAGTGTACCTGGTAGCGGTAATCCCACAGATACGCAGTATTTT
>-|-|TRBV7-2|TRBJ2-2
CASSLAPVRNTGELFF
TGTGCCAGCAGCTTAGCGCCAGTCCGTAACACCGGGGAGCTGTTTTTT
>-|-|TRBV27|TRBJ2-7
CASSPQIGLPYEQYF
TGTGCCAGCAGTCCGCAAATCGGACTTCCTTACGAGCAGTACTTC
>TRBD2|-|TRBV5-6|TRBJ2-7
CASSLGTSGSVSYEQYF
TGTGCCAGCAGCTTGGGGACTAGCGGGAGCGTGTCCTACGAGCAGTACTTC
>TRBD1|-|TRBV19|TRBJ2-3
CASSTGTGHTDTQYF
TGTGCCAGTAGTACCGGGACAGGGCACACAGATACGCAGTATTTT
>TRBD2|-|TRBV28|TRBJ2-7
CASSPPGLAGSYEQYF
TGTGCCAGCAGTCCCCCCGGACTAGCGGGCTCCTACGAGCAGTACTTC
>-|-|TRBV7-2|TRBJ2-4
CASSLIGGVSDIQYF
TGTGCCAGCAGCTTAATAGGTGGAGTGTCTGACATTCAGTACTTC
>TRBD1|-|TRBV7-8|TRBJ2-5
CASSKDRDPRSTQYF
TGTGCCAGCAGCAAGGACAGGGATCCAAGGTCCACCCAGTACTTC
>-|-|TRBV7-8|TRBJ2-7
CASSLVVTAYEQYF
TGTGCCAGCAGCTTAGTTGTGACAGCCTACGAGCAGTACTTC
>-|-|TRBV29-1|TRBJ1-1
CSVVRGNTEAFF
TGCAGCGTTGTCAGGGGGAACACTGAAGCTTTCTTT